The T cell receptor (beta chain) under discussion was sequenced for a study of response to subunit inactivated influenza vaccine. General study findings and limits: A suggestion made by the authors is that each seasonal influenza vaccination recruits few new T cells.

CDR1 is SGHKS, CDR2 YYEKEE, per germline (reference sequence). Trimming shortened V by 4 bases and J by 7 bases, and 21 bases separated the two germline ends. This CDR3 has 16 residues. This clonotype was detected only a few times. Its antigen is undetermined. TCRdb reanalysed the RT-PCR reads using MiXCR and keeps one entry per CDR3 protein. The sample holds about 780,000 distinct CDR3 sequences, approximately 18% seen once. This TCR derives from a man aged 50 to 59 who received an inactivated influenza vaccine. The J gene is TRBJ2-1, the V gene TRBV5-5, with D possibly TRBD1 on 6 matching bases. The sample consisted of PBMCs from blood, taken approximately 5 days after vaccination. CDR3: CASSENRVGFANEQFF. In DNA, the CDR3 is TGTGCCAGCAGCGAAAACAGGGTTGGTTTTGCGAATGAGCAGTTCTTC. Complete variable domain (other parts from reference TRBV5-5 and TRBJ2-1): DAGVTQSPTHLIKTRGQQVTLRCSPISGHKSVSWYQQVLGQGPQFIFQYYEKEERGRGNFPDRFSARQFPNYSSELNVNALLLGDSALYLCASSENRVGFANEQFFGPGTRLTVL.